This record looks at one T cell receptor (beta chain) sequence and its context. This sample stems from a study of blood T cell repertoires in COVID-19. Overall study: There were acute and convalescent COVID-19 samples, and they came from the United States, Italy and Spain. From T cells, B-cell-depleted T cells, or PBMCs came the material, which was cDNA or gDNA.

As originally analysed: Estimation of nucleated cell counts relied on the amplification of reference gene primers. Some clones are missing from TCRdb's copy, which holds only in-frame ones; the method was immunoSEQ multiplex PCR. The D gene and trimming were derived from the DNA, and the V and J assignments and clone size from that table. The data contain under 150,000 clones, about 88% of them singletons. V lost 2 bases and J lost 6; bases outside the gene matches: 11. This CDR3 has 15 amino acids. Looked up from germline, CDR1 is SGHRS and CDR2 is YFSETQ. The sequenced sample was peripheral blood. This clonotype originated in a man between 35 and 55 years old with acute or convalescent COVID-19. The rearrangement uses TRBV5-1 and TRBJ2-7, with 7 nucleotides matching TRBD2. Written as DNA, the CDR3 is TGCGCCAGCAGCTTCCGGGGGGAGACTACCTCCGAGCAGTACTTC. Encoded protein: CASSFRGETTSEQYF.